In its sample, the clone carrying this TCR beta chain was seen a few times. The sample belongs to a study of blood T cell repertoires in COVID-19. V lost 2 bases, J lost 3 bases, and 14 bases lay in between. The CDR3 totals 15 residues. Germline CDR1 and CDR2: MNHEY and SMNVEV (reference sequence). Assay: immunoSEQ multiplex PCR; the TCRdb copy retains only in-frame clones and omits some. The sample contains about 190,000 clones, under 80% of which appear only once. This receptor was obtained from a woman aged 45-59 years with acute or convalescent COVID-19. Material for sequencing was peripheral blood. V and J are TRBV27 and TRBJ2-7; TRBD2 might be the D (5 bases). The CDR3, as DNA: TGTGCCAGCAGTTTAACCCCGGCGGGCCTCTACGAGCAGTACTTC. Amino acid sequence: CASSLTPAGLYEQYF.